These 22 T cell receptor beta chains were sequenced from one sample in a study of blood T cell repertoires in COVID-19. Data came from immunoSEQ multiplex PCR; TCRdb stores just in-frame clones and leaves some out. In the table there are about 100,000 clones, less than 90% of which are singletons. The material sequenced was peripheral blood. Source of these receptors: a man aged 25 to 40 in a cohort sampled during active COVID-19.

The chain carries TRBV5-6 and TRBJ1-1; D may be TRBD1 (6 bases). This CDR3 spans 14 amino acids. Germline CDR1 reads SGHDT; CDR2 reads YYEEEE. V was cut by 4 bases and J by 0 bases, with 10 bases left in between. Here the CDR3 reads CASSLGQMNTEAFF. The CDR3 nucleotides read TGTGCCAGCAGCCTTGGACAGATGAACACTGAAGCTTTCTTT.

V usage is TRBV6-1 and J usage is TRBJ2-1; 7 positions match TRBD2. This CDR3 contains 18 residues. CDR1 is MNHNS and CDR2 is SASEGT in the germline V gene. J was trimmed by 4 bases and V by 2 bases; bases with no gene match: 14. CDR3 bases: TGTGCCAGCAGTGAACGATTCGGCGGGGGAGGCCCTTACAATGAGCAGTTCTTC. Protein product: CASSERFGGGGPYNEQFF.

The chain links TRBV3-1 (or the pseudogene TRBV3-2) to TRBJ2-3; 9 nucleotides line up with TRBD2. Losses at the gene ends were 4 bases for V and 7 bases for J; bases not matched to a gene: 9. From germline, CDR1 is LGHDT and CDR2 YNNKEL (reference sequence). CDR3 length: 15 residues. For the CDR3, the DNA is TGTGCCAGCAGCCGCGCTAGCGGGGAGTCACATACGCAGTATTTT. It yields the protein CASSRASGESHTQYF.

The J gene is TRBJ2-3, the V gene TRBV11-3; 7 bases agree with TRBD2. The CDR3 extends over 16 amino acids. The V gene's germline CDR1 is SGHNT and CDR2 YENEEA. Germline trimming cut 1 base from V and 2 bases from J; bases unmatched to any gene: 6. The DNA for the CDR3 is TGTGCCAGCAGCTTAGCTCGGACTAGGACCACAGATACGCAGTATTTT. It encodes CASSLARTRTTDTQYF.

The rearrangement uses TRBV7-2 and TRBJ2-3, with a possible D match to TRBD2 (5 bases). The CDR3 has 16 residues. In germline, CDR1 is SGHTA, CDR2 FQGNSA. The V end lost 4 bases, the J end lost 1 base, and 15 bases lay between the germline ends. The CDR3 loop reads CASSSQRGIGTDTQYF. The CDR3 DNA follows: TGTGCCAGCAGCTCCCAACGGGGAATAGGCACAGATACGCAGTATTTT. The full variable domain, with the rest looked up from reference TRBV7-2 and TRBJ2-3, is GAGVSQSPSNKVTEKGKDVELRCDPISGHTALYWYRQSLGQGLEFLIYFQGNSAPDKSGLPSDRFSAERTGGSVSTLTIQRTQQEDSAVYLCASSSQRGIGTDTQYFGPGTRLTVL.

The V gene is TRBV7-2, the J gene TRBJ1-2; D call uncertain. V was pared by 0 bases and J by 8 bases, with 10 bases between. CDR3 size: 13 residues. Germline V gene data show CDR1 as SGHTA and CDR2 as FQGNSA. CDR3 bases: TGTGCCAGCAGCTTAGCGTCGGCGCGGGGCTACACCTTC. As protein: CASSLASARGYTF.

The chain couples TRBV10-3 to TRBJ1-2; TRBD1 matches 8 bases. Germline-derived CDR1 and CDR2 are ENHRY and SYGVKD. The CDR3 contains 14 residues. J was trimmed by 8 bases and V by 5 bases; bases with no gene match: 10. DNA of the CDR3: TGTGCCATCAGTAATCCGCGACAGGGGACGGGCTACACCTTC. Translation: CAISNPRQGTGYTF.

The chain employs TRBV19 and TRBJ2-3, with 7 positions matching TRBD2. J gave up 4 bases and V 3 bases, and 10 bases lay outside the gene matches. The CDR3 extends over 16 amino acids. Germline-derived CDR1 and CDR2 are LNHDA and SQIVND (reference sequence). CDR3 loop: CASSIGRGSLPDTQYF. CDR3 coding DNA: TGTGCCAGTAGTATTGGGCGGGGGAGCCTTCCAGATACGCAGTATTTT. The full variable domain, rest sourced from reference TRBV19 and TRBJ2-3, is DGGITQSPKYLFRKEGQNVTLSCEQNLNHDAMYWYRQDPGQGLRLIYYSQIVNDFQKGDIAEGYSVSREKKESFPLTVTSAQKNPTAFYLCASSIGRGSLPDTQYFGPGTRLTVL.

The rearrangement joins TRBV3-1 (or the pseudogene TRBV3-2) to TRBJ2-2; 12 bases are shared with TRBD2. The CDR3 extends over 19 amino acids. Per germline, CDR1 LGHDT and CDR2 YNNKEL (reference sequence). V was pared by 1 base and J by 5 bases, with 11 bases of the junction left unmatched. The CDR3 reads CASSQGYTSGGSRTGELFF. CDR3 coding DNA: TGTGCCAGCAGCCAAGGGTATACTAGCGGGGGGTCTCGGACCGGGGAGCTGTTTTTT.

The rearrangement links TRBV15 to TRBJ2-5, with 10 bases that match TRBD1. CDR1 and CDR2 from the germline V gene are LNHNV and YYDKDF (reference sequence). CDR3 length: 15 amino acids. With 5 bases clipped from V and 2 bases from J, the junction kept 5 bases outside the gene matches. The CDR3 DNA reads TGTGCCACCAGCGTGGACAGGGGGAATCAAGAGACCCAGTACTTC. This translates into CATSVDRGNQETQYF. The full variable domain, rest sourced from reference TRBV15 and TRBJ2-5, is DAMVIQNPRYQVTQFGKPVTLSCSQTLNHNVMYWYQQKSSQAPKLLFHYYDKDFNNEADTPDNFQSRRPNTSFCFLDIRSPGLGDTAMYLCATSVDRGNQETQYFGPGTRLLVL.

This chain joins TRBV7-2 and TRBJ2-5, with 9 bases identical to TRBD2. V lost 5 bases to trimming and J lost 4 bases; unmatched junction nucleotides: 5. The CDR3 is 14 residues long. CDR1 is SGHTA, CDR2 FQGNSA, per germline. CDR3 region: CASSTPSGVETQYF. The CDR3 DNA reads as TGTGCCAGCAGCACCCCTAGCGGGGTAGAGACCCAGTACTTC.

This chain links TRBV7-2 with TRBJ2-3, with D unresolved. The CDR3 length is 14 residues. Germline assignment: CDR1 SGHTA and CDR2 FQGNSA. The ends were cut back, 6 bases at V and 2 bases at J, with 12 bases in the middle. This CDR3 reads CASRILPLTDTQYF. Here the CDR3 DNA reads TGTGCCAGCAGAATTCTACCCCTCACAGATACGCAGTATTTT.

The genes are TRBV3-1 (or the pseudogene TRBV3-2) and TRBJ1-3; tentative D call: TRBD1 (5 bases). The CDR3 covers 15 residues. The germline V gene has CDR1 LGHDT and CDR2 YNNKEL (reference sequence). V was cut by 1 base and J by 0 bases, with 7 bases left in between. The CDR3 loop reads CASSQGGDSGNTIYF. The DNA of the CDR3 is TGTGCCAGCAGCCAAGGGGGCGACTCTGGAAACACCATATATTTT.

V is TRBV28 and J is TRBJ2-3; D is possibly TRBD1 (5 bases). The germline CDR1 and CDR2 sequences are MDHEN and SYDVKM. Trimming left V 7 bases short and J 2 bases short, with 19 bases between. This CDR3 spans 16 amino acids. CDR3 nucleotides: TGTGCCAGCATTATATCAGGGTTTTCCATCACAGATACGCAGTATTTT. Amino acids: CASIISGFSITDTQYF.

The genes are TRBV2 and TRBJ2-3, with TRBD1 identical over 10 bases. This CDR3 spans 17 amino acids. Germline trimming cut 8 bases from V and 1 base from J; bases unmatched to any gene: 12. From germline, CDR1 is SNHLY and CDR2 FYNNEI. CDR3: CASLGAFGQGGTDTQYF. Written as DNA, the CDR3 is TGTGCCAGCCTGGGTGCTTTTGGACAGGGGGGCACAGATACGCAGTATTTT.

This chain connects TRBV5-4 to TRBJ2-5; D is perhaps TRBD1 (5 bases). Trimming shortened V by 0 bases and J by 3 bases, and 12 bases separated the two germline ends. CDR1 and CDR2 (germline): SGHNT, YYREEE (reference sequence). CDR3 size: 15 residues. CDR3 protein: CASSLERLDKETQYF. CDR3 DNA: TGTGCCAGCAGCTTGGAGCGATTGGACAAAGAGACCCAGTACTTC.

The chain couples TRBV6-2 or TRBV6-3 to TRBJ2-2; no clear D gene. The V gene's germline CDR1 is MNHEY and CDR2 SVGEGT. Trimming cost V 4 bases and J 2 bases, with 5 bases left between them. The CDR3 contains 13 residues. The CDR3 nucleotides are TGTGCCAGCAGTTCCCTAAACACCGGGGAGCTGTTTTTT. Protein product: CASSSLNTGELFF.

The genes are TRBV7-2 and TRBJ2-5; 9 positions match TRBD2. The J segment lost 3 bases and the V segment lost 2 bases, leaving 10 bases of the junction unmatched. The CDR3 extends over 17 amino acids. Germline assignment: CDR1 SGHTA and CDR2 FQGNSA. CDR3 region: CASSLQLLAGEKETQYF. CDR3 in DNA: TGTGCCAGCAGCTTACAGTTGTTAGCGGGGGAAAAAGAGACCCAGTACTTC.

This chain connects TRBV7-3 to TRBJ2-2, with D tentatively TRBD2 (7 bases). Germline V gene lookup returns CDR1 SGHTA and CDR2 FQGTGA. With 4 bases removed from V and 5 bases from J, the gap between germline ends came to 14 bases. The CDR3 is 15 amino acids. CDR3 residues: CASSSAGAQTGELFF. Written as DNA, the CDR3 is TGTGCCAGCAGCTCCGCGGGGGCCCAAACCGGGGAGCTGTTTTTT.

V usage is TRBV2 and J usage is TRBJ2-1, with 7 bases fitting TRBD1. The germline gives CDR1 SNHLY, CDR2 FYNNEI. The length of the CDR3 is 12 residues. The V and J ends lost 4 bases and 12 bases, in that order; junction bases with no gene match: 6. The CDR3 DNA follows: TGTGCCAGCAGTGTAAACAGGGGCGGGCAGTTCTTC. It codes for CASSVNRGGQFF.

The chain employs TRBV24-1 and TRBJ2-5; 12 nucleotides align to TRBD2. From germline, CDR1 is KGHDR and CDR2 SFDVKD. V shed 4 bases and J 2 bases; nucleotides not matched to a gene: 22. This CDR3 is 22 amino acids long. In DNA form, the CDR3 reads TGTGCCACCAGTGACCCTCGCGGGACTAGCGGGTCCATGGGCCCCGCACAAGAGACCCAGTACTTC. This codes for CATSDPRGTSGSMGPAQETQYF.

This chain's CDR3 is CASSPGTGGPYGYTF. CDR3 DNA: TGTGCCAGCAGCCCCGGGACAGGGGGCCCCTATGGCTACACCTTC. The chain carries TRBV5-6 and TRBJ1-2; 12 bases agree with TRBD1. The CDR3 spans 15 residues. Per germline, CDR1 SGHDT and CDR2 YYEEEE. Trimming took 4 bases from V and 4 from J; bases not matched to a gene: 5.